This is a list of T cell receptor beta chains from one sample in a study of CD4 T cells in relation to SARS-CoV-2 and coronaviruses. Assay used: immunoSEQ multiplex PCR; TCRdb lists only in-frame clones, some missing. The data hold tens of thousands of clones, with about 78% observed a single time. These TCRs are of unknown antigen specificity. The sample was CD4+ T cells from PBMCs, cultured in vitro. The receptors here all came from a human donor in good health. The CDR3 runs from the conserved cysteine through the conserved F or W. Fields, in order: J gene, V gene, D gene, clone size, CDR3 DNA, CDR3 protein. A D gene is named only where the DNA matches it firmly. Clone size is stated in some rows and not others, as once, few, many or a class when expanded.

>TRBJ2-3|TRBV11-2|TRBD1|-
TGTGCCAGCAGCCCCAGGGGGCCAGATACGCAGTATTTT
CASSPRGPDTQYF
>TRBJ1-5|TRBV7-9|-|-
TGTGCCAGCAGTCTCACAGGGATGGATCAGCCCCAGCATTTT
CASSLTGMDQPQHF
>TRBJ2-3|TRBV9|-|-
TGTGCCAGCAGCCCCCAGGGGCGGGGGTTTCCTAATACGCAGTATTTT
CASSPQGRGFPNTQYF
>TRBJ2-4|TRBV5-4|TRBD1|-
TGTGCCAGCAGCCCCGACAGGGGAATTCACATTCAGTACTTC
CASSPDRGIHIQYF
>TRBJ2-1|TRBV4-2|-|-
TGTGCCAGCAGCCAAGATCAGCTCTACAATGAGCAGTTCTTC
CASSQDQLYNEQFF
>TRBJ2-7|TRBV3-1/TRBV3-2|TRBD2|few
TGTGCCAGCAGCCACCCCGGGACTATCGCCTACGAGCAGTACTTC
CASSHPGTIAYEQYF
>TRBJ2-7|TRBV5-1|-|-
TGCGCCAGCACGATTCGGGGGGCTGGGGAGCAGTACTTC
CASTIRGAGEQYF
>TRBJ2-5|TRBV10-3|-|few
TGTGCCATCAGTGAGGGGGGACGAGAGACCCAGTACTTC
CAISEGGRETQYF
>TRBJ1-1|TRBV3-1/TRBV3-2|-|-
TGTGCCAGCAGCCCCCGGCGCCAGAACACTGAAGCTTTCTTT
CASSPRRQNTEAFF
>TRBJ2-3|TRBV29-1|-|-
TGCAGCGTTGAAGACTCGTCCACAGATACGCAGTATTTT
CSVEDSSTDTQYF
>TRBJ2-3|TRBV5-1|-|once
TGCGCCAGCAGCTTGGATGGGGCAGTGGATACGCAGTATTTT
CASSLDGAVDTQYF
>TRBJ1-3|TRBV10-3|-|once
TGTGCCATCACGGCAGGGGTGAACTCTGGAAACACCATATATTTT
CAITAGVNSGNTIYF
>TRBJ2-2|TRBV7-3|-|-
TGTGCCAGCAGCTTATGGAGGACCGGGGAGCTGTTTTTT
CASSLWRTGELFF
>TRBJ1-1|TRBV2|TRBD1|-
TGTGCCAGCGGAGGACAGGGATTGGTCACTGAAGCTTTCTTT
CASGGQGLVTEAFF
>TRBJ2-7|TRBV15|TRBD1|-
TGTGCCACCAGCACAAGGGGGTTTGTTGGGACAGGGCTTCACGAGCAGTACTTC
CATSTRGFVGTGLHEQYF
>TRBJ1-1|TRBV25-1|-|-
TGTGCCAGCAGTGAAGACAGCTTGAACACTGAAGCTTTCTTT
CASSEDSLNTEAFF
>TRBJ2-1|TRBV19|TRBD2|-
TGTGCCAGTATCTCCCGGACTAGCGGGAACAATGAGCAGTTCTTC
CASISRTSGNNEQFF
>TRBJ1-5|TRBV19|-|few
TGTGCCAGTAGGAAATCCTCGGTTCGTCAGCCCCAGCATTTT
CASRKSSVRQPQHF
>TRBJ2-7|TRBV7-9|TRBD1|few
TGTGCCAGCAGCCTCCGGGACAGTTACGAGCAGTACTTC
CASSLRDSYEQYF
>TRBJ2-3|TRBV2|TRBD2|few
TGTGCCAGCAGTGTTGGTAGCGGGGGGGATACGCAGTATTTT
CASSVGSGGDTQYF
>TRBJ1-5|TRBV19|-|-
TGTGCCAGTAGCGGGACCGCTAATCAGCCCCAGCATTTT
CASSGTANQPQHF
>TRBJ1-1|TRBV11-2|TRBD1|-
TGTGCCAGCAGCTTAGGGCAGGGGGGCACTGAAGCTTTCTTT
CASSLGQGGTEAFF
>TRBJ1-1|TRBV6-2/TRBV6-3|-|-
TGTGCCAGCAGTTTATGGGCGAGGGGCAGGTACACTGAAGCTTTCTTT
CASSLWARGRYTEAFF
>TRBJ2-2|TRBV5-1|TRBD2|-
TGCGCCAGCAGCTTGGAAGTAGCGGGAGTAGCGAACACCGGGGAGCTGTTTTTT
CASSLEVAGVANTGELFF
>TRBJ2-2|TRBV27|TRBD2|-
TGTGCCACCACGGGGGGGGACTCCCCGGCCGGGGAGCTGTTTTTT
CATTGGDSPAGELFF
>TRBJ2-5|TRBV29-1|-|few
TGCAGCGCCTACCCCGGGCAAGAGACCCAGTACTTC
CSAYPGQETQYF
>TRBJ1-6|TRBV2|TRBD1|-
TGTGCCAGCAGGAGGACAGGGGAGTGGAATTCACCCCTCCACTTT
CASRRTGEWNSPLHF
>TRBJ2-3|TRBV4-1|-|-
TGCGCCAGCAGCCCTGGGGTTGTGGCCACAGATACGCAGTATTTT
CASSPGVVATDTQYF
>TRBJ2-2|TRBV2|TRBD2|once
TGTGCCAGCAGTGGGACTAGCACCGGGGAGCTGTTTTTT
CASSGTSTGELFF
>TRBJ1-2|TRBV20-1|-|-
TGCAGTGCTAGTCCTGACGTTCGGGGCTATGGCTACACCTTC
CSASPDVRGYGYTF
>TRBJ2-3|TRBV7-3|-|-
TGTGCCAGCAGCAGCGGGAGCACAGATACGCAGTATTTT
CASSSGSTDTQYF
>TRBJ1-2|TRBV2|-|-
TGTGCCAGCATGAACCTCCTACGAAACTATGGCTACACCTTC
CASMNLLRNYGYTF
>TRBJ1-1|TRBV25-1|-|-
TGTGCCAGCAGTGAATGCGGGAGGGTGAAAAGAATGAACACTGAAGCTTTCTTT
CASSECGRVKRMNTEAFF
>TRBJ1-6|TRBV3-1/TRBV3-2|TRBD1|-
TGTGCCAGCAGCCAAGTGAGGACAGGGGGCTATTCACCCCTCCACTTT
CASSQVRTGGYSPLHF